These T cell receptor beta chains were read from a single sample in a study of shared clonotypes between healthy human individuals. Measured with immunoSEQ multiplex PCR; TCRdb has only the in-frame clones, and not every one. The sample lists about 680,000 clones; 92% were seen once. The specimen was naive CD8+ T cells sorted from blood. These receptors came from a man aged 25-45 years in good health. Each CDR3 is given with its conserved first and last residue. A D gene is named only where the DNA matches it firmly. Expanded clones are given a class, and other clones once, few, many or no size at all.

J gene	CDR3 length	V gene	D gene	clone size	CDR3 protein	CDR3 DNA
TRBJ1-1	13	TRBV27	NA	NA	CASSLQGWTEAFF	TGTGCCAGCAGTCTACAGGGTTGGACTGAAGCTTTCTTT
TRBJ1-5	14	TRBV27	NA	NA	CASSWAGENQPQHF	TGTGCCAGCAGTTGGGCAGGGGAGAATCAGCCCCAGCATTTT
TRBJ2-5	16	TRBV5-5	NA	once	CASSLLGWGSAETQYF	TGTGCCAGCAGCTTATTGGGTTGGGGTAGCGCGGAGACCCAGTACTTC
TRBJ2-7	17	TRBV9	TRBD2	NA	CASSVEGAGGPGHEQYF	TGTGCCAGCAGCGTAGAGGGAGCGGGAGGGCCTGGGCACGAGCAGTACTTC
TRBJ2-2	17	TRBV11-2	TRBD2	NA	CASSSSFGTSSAGELFF	TGTGCCAGCAGCTCCAGCTTCGGGACTAGTAGCGCCGGGGAGCTGTTTTTT
TRBJ2-1	17	TRBV7-8	NA	once	CASSLENSGGAYNEQFF	TGTGCCAGCAGCTTAGAGAACTCGGGGGGCGCTTACAATGAGCAGTTCTTC
TRBJ2-6	17	TRBV7-8	TRBD1	NA	CASSNWDRGAGANVLTF	TGTGCCAGCAGCAACTGGGACAGGGGAGCTGGGGCCAACGTCCTGACTTTC
TRBJ2-3	11	TRBV7-3	TRBD1	NA	CASSAGQGLYF	TGTGCCAGCAGCGCGGGACAGGGACTGTATTTT
TRBJ2-1	13	TRBV4-3	NA	NA	CASSPRVGDEQFF	TGCGCCAGCAGCCCGAGAGTGGGGGATGAGCAGTTCTTC
TRBJ2-2	16	TRBV27	NA	NA	CASGTLGGGFTGELFF	TGTGCCAGCGGCACCCTGGGTGGGGGGTTCACCGGGGAGCTGTTTTTT
TRBJ2-7	13	TRBV29-1	TRBD2	NA	CSPRREREGEQYF	TGCAGCCCCCGACGGGAGCGGGAGGGAGAGCAGTACTTC
TRBJ1-1	13	TRBV5-1	NA	once	CASHRDTNTEAFF	TGCGCCAGCCACCGGGACACCAACACTGAAGCTTTCTTT
TRBJ2-1	15	TRBV27	NA	NA	CASTTSGFADNEQFF	TGTGCCAGCACTACGTCGGGTTTTGCCGACAATGAGCAGTTCTTC
TRBJ2-7	17	TRBV11-2	TRBD2	NA	CASSPGLAGVLRHEQYF	TGTGCCAGCAGCCCCGGACTAGCGGGAGTCTTGAGGCACGAGCAGTACTTC
TRBJ2-7	13	TRBV27	TRBD2	NA	CASSLLGGYEQYF	TGTGCCAGCAGTTTATTGGGGGGGTACGAGCAGTACTTC
TRBJ1-1	15	TRBV15	TRBD1	NA	CATTQGQGLTREAFF	TGTGCCACCACCCAAGGACAGGGGCTCACCCGAGAAGCTTTCTTT
TRBJ2-2	17	TRBV18	NA	NA	CASSRGHARSNTGELFF	TGTGCCAGCTCACGGGGACACGCAAGGAGTAACACCGGGGAGCTGTTTTTT
TRBJ2-5	16	TRBV2	NA	once	CASPERGGVHGETQYF	TGTGCCAGCCCGGAGAGGGGGGGTGTACATGGGGAGACCCAGTACTTC
TRBJ2-5	11	TRBV5-4	NA	once	CASSLQETQYF	TGTGCCAGCAGCTTGCAAGAGACCCAGTACTTC
TRBJ2-7	12	TRBV21-1	NA	few	CASSSRRPEQYF	TGTGCCAGCAGCAGTCGCCGCCCCGAGCAGTACTTC